A single sample gave rise to the 18 T cell receptor beta chains below, sequenced in a study of T-cell reconstitution after alpha-beta-depleted transplantation in children. Preparing the TCRbeta library involved the use of unique molecular identifiers. In TCRdb, the PCR reads were re-called with MiXCR into one record per CDR3 protein. The profile shows around 300,000 distinct CDR3 sequences, approximately 10% of them singletons. The sequenced sample was peripheral blood, obtained 180 days after TCRalphabeta/CD19-depleted stem cell transplant. The receptor set was obtained from a male patient aged 2-10 years who had a stem cell transplant for chronic granulomatous disease, so the T cells may come from the graft donor.

The table lists this clonotype with many counts. The V call is TRBV7-6, the J call TRBJ2-2; 10 positions agree with TRBD2. Germline V gene data show CDR1 as SGHVS and CDR2 as FNYEAQ. CDR3 length: 17 residues. Trimming removed 6 bases from V and 0 bases from J; junction bases left unmatched: 7. The CDR3 DNA reads as TGTGCCAGCAGTCTTCTAGCGGGAGCTTCGAACACCGGGGAGCTGTTTTTT. It specifies CASSLLAGASNTGELFF.

This chain connects TRBV4-1 to TRBJ2-5; TRBD1 matches at 10 bases. In germline, CDR1 is MGHRA, CDR2 YSYEKL. The CDR3 covers 16 residues. The V gene end was trimmed by 3 bases and the J gene end by 2 bases; junction bases not matched to a gene: 6. This CDR3 reads CASSQTGTGEQETQYF. The CDR3 nucleotides read TGCGCCAGCAGCCAGACCGGGACAGGGGAACAAGAGACCCAGTACTTC.

This clonotype was seen repeatedly, ten times or more. The chain links TRBV6-2 or TRBV6-3 to TRBJ2-1; the D is unclear. The CDR3 extends over 13 amino acids. V was cut by 11 bases and J by 0 bases, with 11 bases left in between. CDR1 and CDR2 (germline): MNHEY, SVGEGT. The CDR3 DNA is TGTGCCGGAAGCGTATCCTCCTACAATGAGCAGTTCTTC. Its translation is CAGSVSSYNEQFF.

The chain carries TRBV5-4 and TRBJ2-5; D remains ambiguous. Trimming removed 0 bases at V and 4 bases at J, with 7 bases between. Per germline, CDR1 SGHNT and CDR2 YYREEE (reference sequence). The CDR3 totals 13 residues. The CDR3 sequence: CASSLDSRETQYF. For the CDR3, the DNA is TGTGCCAGCAGCTTGGACAGCAGAGAGACCCAGTACTTC.

This chain's CDR3 is CASSLYRGGEQYF. The CDR3, as DNA: TGTGCCAGCAGCTTGTACAGGGGGGGCGAGCAGTACTTC. This sequence joins TRBV5-4 and TRBJ2-7; tentatively, D is TRBD1 (8 bases). Germline lookup yields CDR1 SGHNT and CDR2 YYREEE (reference sequence). This CDR3 region has 13 residues. Trimming removed 1 base at V and 6 bases at J, with 11 bases between.

Regarding this clonotype: A read error may be the cause here, since a much bigger clone is one base away. V gene TRBV20-1 combines with J gene TRBJ1-2; 11 bases map to TRBD1. The CDR3 length is 15 residues. Unmatched junction bases numbered 6, after V lost 3 bases and J lost 3 bases. Per germline, CDR1 DFQATT and CDR2 SNEGSKA (reference sequence). CDR3 residues: CSAREDRGQYYGYTF. Written as DNA, the CDR3 is TGCAGTGCTAGGGAGGACAGGGGGCAGTACTATGGCTACACCTTC.

This clonotype was seen repeatedly, ten times or more. The chain has TRBV5-1 and TRBJ2-5; perhaps TRBD2 as D (6 bases). This CDR3 comprises 15 residues. Germline loops: CDR1 SGHRS, CDR2 YFSETQ. Trimming took off 3 bases at V and 1 base at J, with 13 bases between the two ends. The CDR3 DNA is TGCGCCAGCAGCTCACGGGACTCCCCCCAAGAGACCCAGTACTTC. This codes for CASSSRDSPQETQYF. Based on the CDR3 plus reference TRBV5-1 and TRBJ2-5, the full variable domain is KAGVTQTPRYLIKTRGQQVTLSCSPISGHRSVSWYQQTPGQGLQFLFEYFSETQRNKGNFPGRFSGRQFSNSRSEMNVSTLELGDSALYLCASSSRDSPQETQYFGPGTRLLVL.

Ten or more counts support this clonotype. The chain is built from TRBV10-3 and TRBJ2-7; 8 bases fit TRBD1. V trimming: 8 bases; J trimming: 3 bases; junction bases outside the gene matches: 9. Germline V gene lookup returns CDR1 ENHRY and CDR2 SYGVKD. The CDR3 has 14 amino acids. The CDR3 DNA reads TGTGCCATCTACCAAGCGGACAGGGTCTACGAGCAGTACTTC. Translation: CAIYQADRVYEQYF.

This clonotype was observed at least ten times. CDR3 in DNA: TGTGCCATCGGTCGGGGGGCCGGTCAGCCCCAGCATTTT. Translation gives CAIGRGAGQPQHF. The rearrangement joins TRBV6-2 or TRBV6-3 to TRBJ1-5; the D gene is possibly TRBD1 (6 bases). Germline CDR1 and CDR2: MNHEY and SVGEGT. The V end was cut by 10 bases, the J end by 6 bases, with 16 bases between. CDR3 size: 13 residues.

This clonotype was seen a handful of times. The chain carries TRBV11-2 and TRBJ2-3, with D perhaps matching TRBD1 or TRBD2 (6 bases each). CDR1 SGHAT and CDR2 FQNNGV come from the germline V gene. Trimming shortened V by 1 base and J by 1 base, and 12 bases separated the two germline ends. The CDR3 length is 16 residues. CDR3 residues: CASSLGWRGGTDTQYF. The DNA for the CDR3 is TGTGCCAGCAGCTTAGGGTGGAGGGGGGGCACAGATACGCAGTATTTT.

In its sample, this clonotype was seen many times. This sequence joins TRBV7-9 and TRBJ2-3; 9 bases are a match to TRBD1. The CDR3 length is 16 residues. The ends lost 2 bases at V and 3 bases at J; junction bases unmatched: 6. The germline CDR1 and CDR2 sequences are SEHNR and FQNEAQ (reference sequence). The CDR3 protein is CASSLRGGQGTDTQYF. Written as DNA, the CDR3 is TGTGCCAGCAGCTTACGGGGTGGACAGGGGACAGATACGCAGTATTTT.

This clonotype was observed at least ten times. The chain links TRBV12-3 or TRBV12-4 to TRBJ1-1; no clear D gene. The V gene lost 3 bases and the J gene lost 8 bases, with 10 bases spanning the gap. The CDR3 extends over 12 amino acids. The CDR3 sequence is CASSFYDGEAFF. The CDR3 coding sequence is TGTGCCAGCAGTTTTTACGACGGCGAAGCTTTCTTT.

In this sample, this clonotype turned up many times. The chain uses TRBV20-1 and TRBJ2-7, with 9 bases identical to TRBD2. After removal of 5 bases from V and 2 bases from J, the junction contained 4 bases not matched to a gene. In germline, CDR1 is DFQATT, CDR2 SNEGSKA (reference sequence). The CDR3 has 13 residues. CDR3: CSALPSGAYEQYF. The CDR3 nucleotides read TGCAGTGCTCTTCCTAGCGGGGCCTACGAGCAGTACTTC.

This clonotype was counted ten times or more. This chain connects TRBV12-3 or TRBV12-4 to TRBJ2-6, with D unresolved. Trimming cost V 3 bases and J 12 bases, with 6 bases left between them. The CDR3 length is 11 residues. The CDR3 coding sequence is TGTGCCAGCAGTTTGGGCGTCGTCCTGACTTTC. It codes for CASSLGVVLTF.

This clonotype was recorded a few times. This rearrangement joins TRBV30 to TRBJ2-2; TRBD2 matches 8 bases. The CDR3 consists of 16 residues. The germline gives CDR1 GTSNPN, CDR2 SVGIG (reference sequence). V trimming: 3 bases; J trimming: 2 bases; junction bases outside the gene matches: 8. Written as DNA, the CDR3 is TGTGCCTGGAGAGCGGGAGAGTCCTTCAACACCGGGGAGCTGTTTTTT. This sequence encodes CAWRAGESFNTGELFF.

Many counts were recorded for this clonotype. This chain joins TRBV19 and TRBJ2-2; 8 nucleotides agree with TRBD2. V gave up 10 bases and J gave up 8 bases; unmatched junction bases: 15. CDR3 length: 15 amino acids. In germline, CDR1 is LNHDA, CDR2 SQIVND (reference sequence). CDR3 DNA sequence: TGTGCCACCAGGACTAGCCTCCCTGGCGGGGGGGAGCTGTTTTTT. The encoded protein is CATRTSLPGGGELFF.

This clonotype was seen repeatedly, ten times or more. The chain couples TRBV5-1 to TRBJ2-3; D is perhaps TRBD2 (6 bases). V gave up 0 bases and J gave up 5 bases, with 19 bases separating them. CDR1 SGHRS and CDR2 YFSETQ come from the germline V gene. The CDR3 is 17 amino acids. The CDR3 loop is CASSLEAGRDFGDTQYF. The CDR3 nucleotides read TGCGCCAGCAGCTTGGAGGCCGGGAGAGATTTTGGAGATACGCAGTATTTT.

Of note for this clonotype: This clone may be a read error of a much larger clone one base away. The genes are TRBV12-3 or TRBV12-4 and TRBJ2-3; D unresolved. The CDR3 is made up of 14 amino acids. The CDR3 DNA follows: TGTGCCAACAGTTTAGACCGTAGCACAGATACGCAGTATTTT. Protein product: CANSLDRSTDTQYF.